Listed here are 22 T cell receptor beta chains from one sample, sequenced in a study of vaccination and CD4 T cells after COVID-19. The Oncomine TCR Beta short-read assay generated sequence data from the DNA of cultured CD4+ T cells. TCRdb re-analysed the PCR reads in MiXCR, keeping a single row per CDR3 protein. The profile shows 5,000 to 8,000 distinct CDR3 sequences, 52% of them singletons. Antigens for these TCRs are unknown. Treatment reported: approximately 9-day PBMC culture with coronavirus spike peptide pools or control peptides (ViraFEST assay). Pre-COVID-19 pandemic sampling (2011-2018) yielded the unexposed donor's CD4+ T cells. Source material: CD4+ T cells from blood, cultured in vitro. These receptors were taken from a human donor in good health.

The chain links TRBV5-6 to TRBJ2-5; D is possibly TRBD2 (6 bases). CDR1 SGHDT and CDR2 YYEEEE come from the germline V gene. CDR3 length: 15 residues. V lost 5 bases, J lost 5 bases, and 19 bases lay in between. The CDR3 sequence: CASSPLTRRGETQYF. The CDR3 DNA reads TGTGCCAGCAGTCCCTTGACTAGGCGCGGGGAGACCCAGTACTTC.

This clonotype was picked up a small number of times. The V and J genes are TRBV10-1 and TRBJ2-1, with D perhaps TRBD1 or TRBD2 (5 bases each). The CDR3 extends over 15 amino acids. Trimming left V 8 bases short and J 10 bases short, with 24 bases between. Germline CDR1 is WNHNN and CDR2 is SYGVQD (reference sequence). CDR3 amino acids: CASGLYSGTLKEQFF. DNA of the CDR3: TGCGCCAGCGGACTCTACTCCGGGACCCTAAAAGAGCAGTTCTTC.

This clonotype was counted a few times. The chain employs TRBV7-2 and TRBJ2-3, with TRBD1 as a possible D gene (5 bases). Per the germline V gene, CDR1 is SGHTA and CDR2 is FQGNSA. Trimming took 5 bases from V and 4 from J, leaving 13 bases between them. This CDR3 region has 14 residues. CDR3 in amino acids: CASSQGVGADTQYF. CDR3 bases: TGTGCCAGCAGCCAAGGGGTGGGCGCAGATACGCAGTATTTT.

This clonotype came up a few times. DNA for the CDR3: TGTGCCACCAGCTTACAGGGGAGCAATCAGCCCCAGCATTTT. As protein: CATSLQGSNQPQHF. The rearrangement links TRBV24-1 to TRBJ1-5, with 7 bases aligning to TRBD1. The CDR3 spans 14 residues. Trimming at V came to 7 bases and at J to 1 base, leaving 3 bases not matched to a gene. The germline V gene has CDR1 KGHDR and CDR2 SFDVKD.

This clonotype has only a few counts. This chain connects TRBV6-1 to TRBJ1-1, with a weak D call TRBD1 (5 bases). The germline gives CDR1 MNHNS, CDR2 SASEGT. CDR3 length: 11 residues. Trimming pared 5 bases from V and 10 bases from J, leaving 11 bases between. The chain's CDR3 is CASSHRDGAFF. DNA of the CDR3: TGTGCCAGCAGTCACCGGGACGGAGCTTTCTTT.

CDR3: CASKREAEAFF. As DNA, the CDR3 is TGTGCCAGCAAACGGGAGGCTGAAGCTTTCTTT. The chain has TRBV2 and TRBJ1-1, with no clear D. Germline V gene lookup returns CDR1 SNHLY and CDR2 FYNNEI. Trimming removed 7 bases from V and 6 bases from J, with 9 bases in between. The CDR3 runs 11 residues.

V is TRBV10-3 and J is TRBJ2-5, with D tentatively TRBD1 (6 bases). The germline gives CDR1 ENHRY, CDR2 SYGVKD. The CDR3 totals 15 residues. Trimming removed 0 bases from V and 6 bases from J, with 14 bases in between. The CDR3 loop reads CAISESGTSKKTQYF. In nucleotides, the CDR3 is TGTGCCATCAGTGAGTCTGGGACATCCAAGAAGACCCAGTACTTC.

The CDR3 region has the DNA TGTGCCAGCAGTTCAACTGGACTAGCGCTCTCCTACGAGCAGTACTTC. This codes for CASSSTGLALSYEQYF. This chain uses TRBV28 with TRBJ2-7; 9 bases map to TRBD2. J was trimmed by 0 bases and V by 4 bases; bases with no gene match: 7. The length of the CDR3 is 16 residues. Germline V gene lookup returns CDR1 MDHEN and CDR2 SYDVKM.

The chain uses TRBV27 and TRBJ1-6, with 7 bases aligning to TRBD1. Unmatched junction bases numbered 0, after V lost 5 bases and J lost 8 bases. The CDR3 totals 12 residues. From germline, CDR1 is MNHEY and CDR2 SMNVEV (reference sequence). Written as DNA, the CDR3 is TGTGCCAGCAGTCAGGGGGATTCACCCCTCCACTTT. It codes for CASSQGDSPLHF.

The rearrangement joins TRBV19 to TRBJ2-7; D is unresolved. The CDR3 is 16 residues long. The V end lost 3 bases, the J end lost 0 bases, and 15 bases lay between the germline ends. CDR1 LNHDA and CDR2 SQIVND come from the germline V gene (reference sequence). CDR3 residues: CASSIVLLASSYEQYF. The CDR3 DNA follows: TGTGCCAGTAGTATTGTCTTGTTGGCCTCCTCCTACGAGCAGTACTTC.

The gene calls are TRBV9 and TRBJ2-5; perhaps TRBD1 as D (6 bases). The CDR3 totals 16 residues. V was cut by 7 bases and J by 0 bases, with 19 bases left in between. Germline CDR1 SGDLS, CDR2 YYNGEE. DNA of the CDR3: TGTGCCAGCGGTGGGGAGACGGGACACTACCAAGAGACCCAGTACTTC. Protein product: CASGGETGHYQETQYF. The complete variable domain, with remaining parts taken from reference TRBV9 and TRBJ2-5, reads DSGVTQTPKHLITATGQRVTLRCSPRSGDLSVYWYQQSLDQGLQFLIQYYNGEERAKGNILERFSAQQFPDLHSELNLSSLELGDSALYFCASGGETGHYQETQYFGPGTRLLVL.

The chain carries TRBV19 and TRBJ2-3; TRBD2 matches 7 bases. Germline assignment: CDR1 LNHDA and CDR2 SQIVND (reference sequence). This CDR3 has 15 residues. V dropped 6 bases and J dropped 0; count of bases not matched to a gene: 6. The CDR3: CASRSLAASTDTQYF. The CDR3 coding sequence is TGTGCCAGTAGGAGCCTAGCGGCTAGCACAGATACGCAGTATTTT.

The chain uses TRBV29-1 and TRBJ2-1, with 7 bases aligning to TRBD1. Germline assignment: CDR1 SQVTM and CDR2 ANQGSEA. The ends lost 7 bases at V and 4 bases at J; junction bases unmatched: 7. The CDR3 consists of 13 residues. The DNA for the CDR3 is TGCAGCGGAGGGACAGCGTCGTACAATGAGCAGTTCTTC. Translated: CSGGTASYNEQFF.

This clonotype has only a few counts. This chain links TRBV20-1 with TRBJ2-7; a possible D gene is TRBD1 (5 bases). The CDR3 totals 12 residues. The V gene's germline CDR1 is DFQATT and CDR2 SNEGSKA (reference sequence). V shed 2 bases and J shed 7 bases, with 12 bases lying between them. The CDR3 DNA reads TGCAGTGCTAGATCGCAGGGAAGGGAGCAGTACTTC. Translating gives CSARSQGREQYF.

A note on this clonotype: Sequence at one end of the junction differs from germline and may be a read error. The V and J genes are TRBV12-3 or TRBV12-4 and TRBJ1-2; a possible D gene is TRBD1 (5 bases). The CDR3 length is 15 residues. CDR3 bases: TGTGCCAGCACTTTAAGGGCCGGGACGGCGGGCGGCTACACCTTC. It yields the protein CASTLRAGTAGGYTF.

This sequence joins TRBV19 and TRBJ2-3; D is uncertain. Trimming cost V 1 base and J 2 bases, with 10 bases left between them. CDR3 length: 15 amino acids. The germline CDR1 and CDR2 sequences are LNHDA and SQIVND (reference sequence). CDR3: CASSIGNSHTDTQYF. The CDR3 DNA is TGTGCCAGTAGTATAGGAAACTCCCACACAGATACGCAGTATTTT.

This sequence joins TRBV29-1 and TRBJ1-2; D may be TRBD1 (6 bases). V shed 3 bases and J shed 4 bases, with 9 bases lying between them. Germline CDR1 is SQVTM and CDR2 is ANQGSEA. The CDR3 has 12 amino acids. CDR3 DNA: TGCAGCGTTGAGGACAGTACCTATGGCTACACCTTC. It encodes CSVEDSTYGYTF.

This chain uses TRBV2 with TRBJ1-1, with D unresolved. CDR3 length equals 13 residues. V was trimmed by 4 bases and J by 4 bases, leaving 10 bases between them. From germline, CDR1 is SNHLY and CDR2 FYNNEI. The CDR3 nucleotides read TGTGCCAGCAGTGGGATGATGGGCACTGAAGCTTTCTTT. Translation gives CASSGMMGTEAFF. The full variable domain, its missing parts supplied by reference TRBV2 and TRBJ1-1, is EPEVTQTPSHQVTQMGQEVILRCVPISNHLYFYWYRQILGQKVEFLVSFYNNEISEKSEIFDDQFSVERPDGSNFTLKIRSTKLEDSAMYFCASSGMMGTEAFFGQGTRLTVV.

This chain connects TRBV7-9 to TRBJ2-5, with D tentatively TRBD1 or TRBD2 (6 bases each). Trimming took off 6 bases at V and 4 bases at J, with 15 bases between the two ends. The CDR3 length is 14 residues. Germline CDR1 reads SEHNR; CDR2 reads FQNEAQ (reference sequence). CDR3 bases: TGTGCCAGCAGAGGGGGGAAGGATCGAGAGACCCAGTACTTC. It codes for CASRGGKDRETQYF.

The gene calls are TRBV2 and TRBJ2-7; D call uncertain. The V end lost 6 bases, the J end lost 3 bases, and 12 bases lay between the germline ends. This CDR3 has 13 residues. The V gene's germline CDR1 is SNHLY and CDR2 FYNNEI. In DNA, the CDR3 is TGTGCCAGCAGACTTTACAGAGACTACGAGCAGTACTTC. It codes for CASRLYRDYEQYF.

The chain combines TRBV21-1 with TRBJ2-2; TRBD2, as called in the table, went unchecked against the DNA. TRBV21-1 is designated a pseudogene. There are 19 residues in the CDR3. CDR3 loop: CASSLYSAGDLALTGELFF. The CDR3 DNA reads as TGTGCCAGCAGCCTATACTCAGCGGGGGATTTAGCCCTCACCGGGGAGCTGTTTTTT.

This clonotype was detected a few times. CDR3 DNA sequence: TGTGCCACCAACCCAGGAGGGAAGGGGCTTGAGCAGTTCTTC. The encoded protein is CATNPGGKGLEQFF. The chain links TRBV10-3 to TRBJ2-1; D might be TRBD2 (6 bases). The CDR3 is 14 amino acids. The ends were cut back, 10 bases at V and 9 bases at J, with 22 bases in the middle. The V gene's germline CDR1 is ENHRY and CDR2 SYGVKD.